What follows are 3 T cell receptor beta chains derived from one specimen sequenced in a study of cytomegalovirus exposure and HLA in healthy donors. With 60 Vbeta and 13 Jbeta primers, the PCR was carried out. Profiling relied on immunoSEQ multiplex PCR, and the TCRdb table lists in-frame clones only, not all of them. The table shows about 120,000 clones, with roughly 82% occurring only once. Sample: PBMCs. The source is a man aged 18-30 years in good health and CMV-seropositive.

The chain uses TRBV7-2 and TRBJ2-3, with 7 nucleotides matching TRBD2. The CDR3 is 16 residues long. Germline CDR1 SGHTA, CDR2 FQGNSA. V was clipped by 5 bases and J by 2 bases; unmatched bases: 10. The CDR3 nucleotides are TGTGCCAGCAGCGGAAGACTAGCCAAGGACACAGATACGCAGTATTTT. It translates to CASSGRLAKDTDTQYF.

This chain joins TRBV9 and TRBJ2-5, with TRBD2 identical over 9 bases. This CDR3 contains 19 residues. Unmatched junction bases numbered 21, after V lost 4 bases and J lost 5 bases. Germline V gene lookup returns CDR1 SGDLS and CDR2 YYNGEE. The DNA for the CDR3 is TGTGCCAGCAGCTACCGTCCTCGGGCGGGGGGGGCGATGCAGGAGACCCAGTACTTC. It encodes CASSYRPRAGGAMQETQYF.

The chain is built from TRBV7-9 and TRBJ2-5, with D perhaps matching TRBD2 (6 bases). The DNA end is more similar to TRBJ2-7, so the J call may be wrong. The CDR3 runs 16 residues. Germline V CDR1 and CDR2: SEHNR, FQNEAQ (reference sequence). CDR3 protein: CASSLPIGRSSYEQYF. CDR3 DNA: TGTGCCAGCAGCTTACCGATTGGGAGGAGCTCCTACGAGCAGTACTTC.